Each of the 5 T cell receptor beta chains below was sequenced from the same sample in a study of human T cells and chemical hapten exposure. Time point: patch test 2, 6 weeks after DPC sensitization. Treatment meaning: therapeutic diphenylcyclopropenone sensitization with weekly scalp DPC. In TCRdb, the RACE reads were re-called with MiXCR into one record per CDR3 protein. The top ten clones hold over 14% of a sample with over 35,000 distinct CDR3 sequences, approximately 9% of them seen once. The material sequenced was whole blood, taken in connection with sensitization to the hapten diphenylcyclopropenone (DPC). The origin of the receptors is a woman aged 40 to 50 with alopecia areata. Some clones in this sample may be carry-over from other donors' samples.

This clonotype was counted ten times or more. DNA for the CDR3: TGTGCCAGCTCACCCCGTCCGGACAGGGGAAATTCACCCCTCCACTTT. Its protein is CASSPRPDRGNSPLHF. The chain is built from TRBV18 and TRBJ1-6, with 9 bases fitting TRBD1. CDR3 length: 16 amino acids. Looked up from germline, CDR1 is KGHSH and CDR2 is LQKENI. V lost 3 bases, J lost 7 bases, and 7 bases stayed unmatched.

This clonotype was seen many times. The genes are TRBV6-2 or TRBV6-3 and TRBJ2-7, with D possibly matching TRBD1 (6 bases). This CDR3 is 13 amino acids long. In germline, CDR1 is MNHEY, CDR2 SVGEGT. V shed 4 bases and J shed 3 bases, with 10 bases lying between them. DNA for the CDR3: TGTGCCAGCAGTTGGCAGGGGCACTACGAGCAGTACTTC. Its translation is CASSWQGHYEQYF.

V gene TRBV19 combines with J gene TRBJ2-6, with D maybe TRBD2 (5 bases). CDR1 and CDR2 from the germline V gene are LNHDA and SQIVND (reference sequence). The CDR3 has 16 residues. V was shortened by 8 bases and J by 4 bases, with 18 bases between the two germline ends. CDR3: CASSALGVAGANVLTF. Here the CDR3 DNA reads TGTGCCAGTTCCGCTCTCGGGGTGGCGGGGGCCAACGTCCTGACTTTC.

The table lists this clonotype with many counts. The rearrangement joins TRBV29-1 to TRBJ2-5, with D unresolved. The germline V and J ends were trimmed by 5 bases and 14 bases, with 15 bases remaining between them. CDR1 is SQVTM, CDR2 ANQGSEA, per germline. This CDR3 spans 10 amino acids. The chain's CDR3 is CSVNVRHQYF. CDR3 bases: TGCAGCGTTAATGTCCGACACCAATACTTC.

This clonotype was seen at least ten times. J is TRBJ1-1 and V is TRBV12-3 or TRBV12-4; D gene ambiguous. The CDR3 loop spans 11 amino acids. V lost 1 base and J 8 bases, leaving 5 bases between the germline ends. This chain's CDR3 is CASSLGGEAFF. CDR3 DNA: TGTGCCAGCAGTTTAGGAGGCGAAGCTTTCTTT.